This TCR beta chain was obtained from a study of T cells expressing NK-cell markers. On the study more broadly: Sorted CD3+CD56+NKG2C+, CD3+CD56+NKG2C- and CD3+CD56-NKG2C+ T cells provided the TCR beta repertoires. In the group of eight sequenced donors, seven were HCMV-seropositive and one was seronegative.

TCRdb reanalyzed the 5' RACE reads, giving one entry per CDR3 protein sequence and no DNA. The table lists 550,000 to 600,000 distinct CDR3 sequences. Germline V lookup: CDR1 LGHNA, CDR2 YNFKEQ. The CDR3 length is 17 residues. This rearrangement joins TRBV4-2 to TRBJ2-1; TCRdb calls TRBD2, which cannot be checked without DNA. The sample taken for sequencing was blood T cells: a sorted CD56 or NKG2C T cell subset, CD4+ or CD8+ T cells, or bulk PBMC T cells (not recorded which). The TCR sequence derives from a man between 18 and 35 years old in good health. CDR3: CASSHERGLADHNEQFF.